This T cell receptor beta chain was obtained from a study of tumor-infiltrating lymphocytes in primary liver carcinoma. Co-extraction of both nucleic acids (RNA and DNA) used about 17-31 mg of unsorted bulk tissue. Worth noting for this clonotype: One end of the junction varies from germline; a read error may be responsible.

A constant-region primer served to make TCR beta cDNA from approximately 490 ng total RNA. Libraries of TCR beta came from three nested multiplex PCR rounds with slightly modified ARM-PCR. TCRdb reanalysed the multiplex PCR reads using MiXCR and keeps one entry per CDR3 protein. The sample has 84,000 or so distinct CDR3 sequences, around 70% seen once. The sequencing input was liver tumor tissue from sampling region 1. Stated subset: tumor region T1, superior pole. The sequence derives from a man aged 35-49 years with primary liver carcinoma and hepatitis B virus infection.

CDR3 loop: CASSPRGGQGAYEKYF. The CDR3 bases are TGTGCCAGCAGCCCACGAGGCGGACAGGGGGCCTACGAGAAGTACTTC. The chain is built from TRBV4-1 and TRBJ2-7; 11 bases map to TRBD1. Germline V lookup: CDR1 MGHRA, CDR2 YSYEKL. The length of the CDR3 is 16 residues.